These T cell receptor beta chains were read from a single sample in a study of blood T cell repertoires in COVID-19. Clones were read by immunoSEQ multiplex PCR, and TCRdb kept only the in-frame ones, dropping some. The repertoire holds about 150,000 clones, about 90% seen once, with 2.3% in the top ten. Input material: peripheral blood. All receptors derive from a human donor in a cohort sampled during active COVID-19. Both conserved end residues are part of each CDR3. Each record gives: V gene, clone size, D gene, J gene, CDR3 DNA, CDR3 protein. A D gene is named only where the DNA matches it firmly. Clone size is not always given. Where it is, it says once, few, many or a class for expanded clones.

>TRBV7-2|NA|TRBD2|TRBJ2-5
TGTGCCAGCAGCTTAGGTCTGCGGGGGGGCGAAGAGACCCAGTACTTC
CASSLGLRGGEETQYF
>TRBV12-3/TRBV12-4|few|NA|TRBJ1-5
TGTGCCAGCAGTCCAGGGGTTCAGCCCCAGCATTTT
CASSPGVQPQHF
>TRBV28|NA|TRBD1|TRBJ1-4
TGTGCCAGCCGGACAGGAGGGGAAAAACTGTTTTTT
CASRTGGEKLFF
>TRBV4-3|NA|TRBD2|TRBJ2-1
TGCGCCAGCAGCCACCACCAAGCGGGAGTGGTCTACAATGAGCAGTTCTTC
CASSHHQAGVVYNEQFF
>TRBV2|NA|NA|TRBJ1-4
TGTGCCAGCAGAGTGACAGGCGAAAAACTGTTTTTT
CASRVTGEKLFF
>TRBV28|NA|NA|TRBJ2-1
TGTGCCAGCTGTCAGGGAAGAGGAGGGGACGACTACAATGAGCAGTTCTTC
CASCQGRGGDDYNEQFF
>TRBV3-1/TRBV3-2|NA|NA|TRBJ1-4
TGTGCCAGCAGCCAAGATTGGCAGGGAGGAGAAAAACTGTTTTTT
CASSQDWQGGEKLFF
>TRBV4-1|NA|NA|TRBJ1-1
TGCGCCAGCAGCCAAGTCCGGAACACTGAAGCTTTCTTT
CASSQVRNTEAFF
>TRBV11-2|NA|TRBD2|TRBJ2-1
TGTGCCAGCAGCCCTAGACTAGCGGAATACAATGAGCAGTTCTTC
CASSPRLAEYNEQFF
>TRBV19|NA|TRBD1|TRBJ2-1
TGTGCCAGTAGGAGACAGGGTTCCTCCTACAATGAGCAGTTCTTC
CASRRQGSSYNEQFF
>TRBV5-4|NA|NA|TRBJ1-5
TGTGCCAGCAGCCCTGGCAGGGGAGGCAATCAGCCCCAGCATTTT
CASSPGRGGNQPQHF
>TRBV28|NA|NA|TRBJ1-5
TGTGCCAGCAGCTACTATAGCAATCAGCCCCAGCATTTT
CASSYYSNQPQHF
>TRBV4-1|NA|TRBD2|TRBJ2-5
TGCGCCAGCAGCCAAGATGGGACTACTGAAGAGACCCAGTACTTC
CASSQDGTTEETQYF
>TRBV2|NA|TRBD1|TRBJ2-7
TGTGCCAGCAGTGGACAGGGTAGTCCCTACGAGCAGTACTTC
CASSGQGSPYEQYF
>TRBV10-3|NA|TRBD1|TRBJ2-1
TGTGCCACCTCCCGGGACAGGGGGTACAATGAGCAGTTCTTC
CATSRDRGYNEQFF
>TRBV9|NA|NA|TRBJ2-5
TGTGCCAGCAGCGTAGGACTCCAAGGGGGTGAAGAGACCCAGTACTTC
CASSVGLQGGEETQYF
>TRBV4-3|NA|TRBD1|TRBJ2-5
TGCGCCAGCAGCCAAGACACAGGGGGGCAAGAGACCCAGTACTTC
CASSQDTGGQETQYF
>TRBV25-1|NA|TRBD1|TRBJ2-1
TGTGCCAGCAGTAAAGTAAAGGGACAGGGTCGGGCCACCGAGCAGTTCTTC
CASSKVKGQGRATEQFF
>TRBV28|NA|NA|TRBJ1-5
TGTGCCAGCAGACTAGGAGGGCGCAATCAGCCCCAGCATTTT
CASRLGGRNQPQHF
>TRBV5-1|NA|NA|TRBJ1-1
TGCGCCAGCAGCTCCGTGGTCGGGAGGGTCGCCGCTGAAGCTTTCTTT
CASSSVVGRVAAEAFF
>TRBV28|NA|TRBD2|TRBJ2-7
TGTGCCAGCAGCTCCCGGGGGGGAAGCTCCTACGAGCAGTACTTC
CASSSRGGSSYEQYF
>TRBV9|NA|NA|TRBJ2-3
TGTGCCAGCAGCGTCGCTCAGGGCACCGATACGCAGTATTTT
CASSVAQGTDTQYF
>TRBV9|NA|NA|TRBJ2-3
TGTGCCAGCAGCGTAGGCAATAGCTACCCAGATACGCAGTATTTT
CASSVGNSYPDTQYF
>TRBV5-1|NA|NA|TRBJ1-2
TGCGCCAGCAGCTTGGAGGCGGGGGCGAGATACTACACCTTC
CASSLEAGARYYTF
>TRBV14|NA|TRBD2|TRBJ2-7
TGTGCCAGCAGCCAAGTGCCGGGAGGGATCTACGAGCAGTACTTC
CASSQVPGGIYEQYF
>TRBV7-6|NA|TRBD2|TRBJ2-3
TGTGCCAGCAGCCCAAGGGCTAGCGGGAGGGCAGATACGCAGTATTTT
CASSPRASGRADTQYF
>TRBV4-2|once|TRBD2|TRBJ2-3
TGTGCCAGCAGCCAAGGCGATCTAGCGGGAGGGGGTTCAGATACGCAGTATTTT
CASSQGDLAGGGSDTQYF
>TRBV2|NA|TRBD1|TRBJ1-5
TGTGCCAGCAGGGACAGGGAGACCAATCAGCCCCAGCATTTT
CASRDRETNQPQHF
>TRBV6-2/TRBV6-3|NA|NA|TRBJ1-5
TGTGCCAGCAGTTTTTCGCGGGGCAATCAGCCCCAGCATTTT
CASSFSRGNQPQHF
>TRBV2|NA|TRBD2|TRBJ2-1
TGTGCCAGTCGGGGACTAGCGGGAGGAGGGGGGTACAATGAGCAGTTCTTC
CASRGLAGGGGYNEQFF
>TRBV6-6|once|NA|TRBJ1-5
TGTGCCAGCAGTTTACGACAGTCAAATCAGCCCCAGCATTTT
CASSLRQSNQPQHF
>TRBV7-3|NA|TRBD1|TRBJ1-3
TGTGCCAGCAGCCCCCAGACAGGGAGAGGAAACACCATATATTTT
CASSPQTGRGNTIYF
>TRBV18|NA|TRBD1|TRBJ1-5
TGTGCCAGCTCACCAGGGACAGGGGTGCTGCAGCCCCAGCATTTT
CASSPGTGVLQPQHF
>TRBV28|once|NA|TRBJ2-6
TGTGCCAGCAGTTTATGGGGCACTGGGGCCAACGTCCTGACTTTC
CASSLWGTGANVLTF
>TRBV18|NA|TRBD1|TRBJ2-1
TGTGCCAGCTCACGAATGACAGGGTCCTCCTACAATGAGCAGTTCTTC
CASSRMTGSSYNEQFF
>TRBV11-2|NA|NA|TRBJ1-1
TGTGCCAGCAGCTTAGATTTTGGGGGCGCGGGGAACACTGAAGCTTTCTTT
CASSLDFGGAGNTEAFF
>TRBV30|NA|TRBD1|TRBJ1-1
TGTGCCTGGAGTCTTAAAACAGGGGTAGCTTTCTTT
CAWSLKTGVAFF
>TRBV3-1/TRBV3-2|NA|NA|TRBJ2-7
TGTGCCAGCAGCCGCGAGGGAGGGGGGTACGAGCAGTACTTC
CASSREGGGYEQYF
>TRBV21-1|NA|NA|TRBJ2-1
TGTGCCAGCAGCAATCTCCTTTCGGGCTCCTACAATGAGCAGTTCTTC
CASSNLLSGSYNEQFF
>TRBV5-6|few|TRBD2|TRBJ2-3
TGTGCCAGCAGCAGGGGACTAGCCACAGATACGCAGTATTTT
CASSRGLATDTQYF
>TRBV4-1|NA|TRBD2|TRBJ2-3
TGCGCCAGCAGCTTACTAGCGGGGGGGCCCACAGATACGCAGTATTTT
CASSLLAGGPTDTQYF
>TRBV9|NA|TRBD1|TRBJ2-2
TGTGCCAGCAGCGTAGCCGGCGGGACAGGATCTGACAGCGGGGAGCTGTTTTTT
CASSVAGGTGSDSGELFF
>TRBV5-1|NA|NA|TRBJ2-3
TGCGCCAGCAGCTTCGTTCCGAATAGCGGCTACACAGATACGCAGTATTTT
CASSFVPNSGYTDTQYF
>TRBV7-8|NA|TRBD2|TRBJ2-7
TGTGCCAGCAGCTTGTCAGCTAGCGGGGGGGACTACGAGCAGTACTTC
CASSLSASGGDYEQYF
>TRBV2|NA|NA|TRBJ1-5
TGTGCCAGCAGTGACGACAGTAATCAGCCCCAGCATTTT
CASSDDSNQPQHF
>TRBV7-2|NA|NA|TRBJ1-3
TGTGCCAGCAGCGTCTACAGGGCGTCTGGAAACACCATATATTTT
CASSVYRASGNTIYF
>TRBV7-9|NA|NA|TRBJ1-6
TGTGCCAGCAGCGCCGGGGGGGCAGAAAATTCACCCCTCCACTTT
CASSAGGAENSPLHF
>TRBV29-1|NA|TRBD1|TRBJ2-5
TGCAGCGTTGGTGGGACAGCCCAAGAGACCCAGTACTTC
CSVGGTAQETQYF
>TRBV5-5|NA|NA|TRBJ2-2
TGTGCCAGCAGCGTGCACTTACAGGGGAACACCGGGGAGCTGTTTTTT
CASSVHLQGNTGELFF
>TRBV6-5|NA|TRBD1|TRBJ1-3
TGTGCCAGCAGGTCTCGGGACAGTAAGGGAGACACCATATATTTT
CASRSRDSKGDTIYF
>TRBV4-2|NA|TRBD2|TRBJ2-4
TGTGCCAGCAGCCAAAGCGTAGCTACTAGCGGAGCCAAAAACATTCAGTACTTC
CASSQSVATSGAKNIQYF
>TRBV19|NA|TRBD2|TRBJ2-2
TGTGCCAGTAGGGGTAGGGGACTAGCGGGAGACACCGGGGAGCTGTTTTTT
CASRGRGLAGDTGELFF
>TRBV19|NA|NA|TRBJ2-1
TGTGCCAGCCACGGTGGAGGGTTGGATGAGCAGTTCTTC
CASHGGGLDEQFF